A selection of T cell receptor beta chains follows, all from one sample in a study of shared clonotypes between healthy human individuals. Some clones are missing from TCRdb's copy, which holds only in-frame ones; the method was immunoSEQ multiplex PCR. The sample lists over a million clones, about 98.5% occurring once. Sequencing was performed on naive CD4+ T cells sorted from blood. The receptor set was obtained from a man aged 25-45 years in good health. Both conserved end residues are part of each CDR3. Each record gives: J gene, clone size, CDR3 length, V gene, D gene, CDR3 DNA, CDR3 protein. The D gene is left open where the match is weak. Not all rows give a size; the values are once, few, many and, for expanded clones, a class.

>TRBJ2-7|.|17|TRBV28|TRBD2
TGTGCCAGCAAAAACTTTAGCCCGACTAGCGGGAGCTACGAGCAGTACTTC
CASKNFSPTSGSYEQYF
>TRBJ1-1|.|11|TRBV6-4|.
TGTGCCAGCAGACAGGGCACTGAAGCTTTCTTT
CASRQGTEAFF
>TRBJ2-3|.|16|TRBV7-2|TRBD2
TGTGCCAGCAGCACTAGCGGGAGGTGGGGCACAGATACGCAGTATTTT
CASSTSGRWGTDTQYF
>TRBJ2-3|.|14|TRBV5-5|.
TGTGCCAGCAGTTTCGGGACACTTCCAGATACGCAGTATTTT
CASSFGTLPDTQYF
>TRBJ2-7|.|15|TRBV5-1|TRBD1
TGCGCCAGCAGCTCGGGACAGTCCTATAATTACGAGCAGTACTTC
CASSSGQSYNYEQYF
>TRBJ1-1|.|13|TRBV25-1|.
TGTGCCAGCAGTGAACCAGGGATAACTGAAGCTTTCTTT
CASSEPGITEAFF
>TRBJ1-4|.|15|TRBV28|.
TGTGCCAGCAGTTTATCAAGGCGGAGAAATGAAAAACTGTTTTTT
CASSLSRRRNEKLFF
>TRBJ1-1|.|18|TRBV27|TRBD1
TGTGCCAGCAGTCGATCCGGGACAGGGAGTTTTGCGGGCACTGAAGCTTTCTTT
CASSRSGTGSFAGTEAFF
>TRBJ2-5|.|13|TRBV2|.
TGTGCCAGCACCGGACTTGCTAGCGAGACCCAGTACTTC
CASTGLASETQYF
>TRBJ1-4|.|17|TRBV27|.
TGTGCCAGCAGTCCTTCTTTGCTACCCTCTTCCAATGAAAAACTGTTTTTT
CASSPSLLPSSNEKLFF
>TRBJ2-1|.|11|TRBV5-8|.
TGTGCCAGCAGCCCTTTCAATGAGCAGTTCTTC
CASSPFNEQFF
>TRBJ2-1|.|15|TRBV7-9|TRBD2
TGTGCCAGCAGCGTCGCGAGCGGGAGGCCCGGCGAGCAGTTCTTC
CASSVASGRPGEQFF
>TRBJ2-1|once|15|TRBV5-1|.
TGCGCCAGCAGCTTGCGGCTGAGCTCCTACAATGAGCAGTTCTTC
CASSLRLSSYNEQFF
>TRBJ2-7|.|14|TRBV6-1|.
TGTGCCAGCAGTGAATTAGTTGGGGGGTACGAGCAGTACTTC
CASSELVGGYEQYF
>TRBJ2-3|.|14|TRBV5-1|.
TGCGCCAGCAGCTTCATGAGAGTCACAGATACGCAGTATTTT
CASSFMRVTDTQYF
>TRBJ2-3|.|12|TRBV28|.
TGTGCCAGCAGTGCTAGCACAGATACGCAGTATTTT
CASSASTDTQYF
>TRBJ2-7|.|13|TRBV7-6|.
TGTGCCAGCAGCTTAGCGCTGACATACGAGCAGTACTTC
CASSLALTYEQYF
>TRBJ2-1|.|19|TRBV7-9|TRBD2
TGTGCCAGCAGCTTAATTTTCAGAACTAGCGGGAATCATGGCGATGAGCAGTTCTTC
CASSLIFRTSGNHGDEQFF
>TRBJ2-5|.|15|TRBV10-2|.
TGCGCCAGCAATGGTGACAGCGGAATACAAGAGACCCAGTACTTC
CASNGDSGIQETQYF
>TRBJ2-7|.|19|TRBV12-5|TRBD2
TGTGCTAGTGGTTTGGTACTAGGTAGCGGGATCCCTGGGTCCTACGAGCAGTACTTC
CASGLVLGSGIPGSYEQYF
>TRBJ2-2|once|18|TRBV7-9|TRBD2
TGTGCCAGCAGCTTAGTACTTCTAGCGGGAGGGCGGACCGGGGAGCTGTTTTTT
CASSLVLLAGGRTGELFF
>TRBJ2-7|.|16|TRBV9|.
TGTGCCAGCAGCGTAGGGGGTCGGGGTCCAACCTACGAGCAGTACTTC
CASSVGGRGPTYEQYF
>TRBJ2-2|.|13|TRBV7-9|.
TGTGCCAGCAGCCTCCATCCAGTTGGGGAGCTGTTTTTT
CASSLHPVGELFF
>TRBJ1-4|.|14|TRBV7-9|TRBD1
TGTGCCAGCAGCACATTGACAGGGATGGAAAAACTGTTTTTT
CASSTLTGMEKLFF
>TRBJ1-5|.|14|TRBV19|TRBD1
TGTGCCAGTAGCCCCGGACAGGGAAATCAGCCCCAGCATTTT
CASSPGQGNQPQHF
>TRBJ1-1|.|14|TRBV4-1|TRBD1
TGCGCCAGCAGCCAAGGGACAGGGAGGACTGAAGCTTTCTTT
CASSQGTGRTEAFF
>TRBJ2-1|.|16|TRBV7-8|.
TGTGCCAGCAGCACGGCACGGGTCAGAACGTACAATGAGCAGTTCTTC
CASSTARVRTYNEQFF
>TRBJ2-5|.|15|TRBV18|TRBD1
TGTGCCAGCTCACCGACAGGGATCGATATAGAGACCCAGTACTTC
CASSPTGIDIETQYF
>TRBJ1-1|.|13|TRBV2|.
TGTGCCAGCAGCCCCCAAGGCGAGACTGAAGCTTTCTTT
CASSPQGETEAFF
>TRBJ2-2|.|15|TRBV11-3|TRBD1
TGTGCCAGCAGCTCAGGACAGGGGAGTACCGGGGAGCTGTTTTTT
CASSSGQGSTGELFF
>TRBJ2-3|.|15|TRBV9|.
TGTGCCAGCAGCGTAGCGGGGGCTGGCACAGATACGCAGTATTTT
CASSVAGAGTDTQYF
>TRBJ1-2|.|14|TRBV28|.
TGTGCCAGCAGTTTGCGCAGGATTAACTATGGCTACACCTTC
CASSLRRINYGYTF
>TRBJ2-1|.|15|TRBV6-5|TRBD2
TGTGCCAGCAGTTACGGGACTAGCGGGCACAATGAGCAGTTCTTC
CASSYGTSGHNEQFF
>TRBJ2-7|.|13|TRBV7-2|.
TGTGCCAGCAGCCCTTACCTCGGGCGCGAGCAGTACTTC
CASSPYLGREQYF
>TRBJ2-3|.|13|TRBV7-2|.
TGTGCCAGCAGCACCCATAGCGCCGATACGCAGTATTTT
CASSTHSADTQYF
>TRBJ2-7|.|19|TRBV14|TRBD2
TGTGCCAGCAGCCCCAATCGACTAGCGGGAGGGCCACAGTCTATCGAGCAGTACTTC
CASSPNRLAGGPQSIEQYF
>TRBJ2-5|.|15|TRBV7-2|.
TGTGCCAGCAGCTTAGTGCCGTCTCGACAAGAGACCCAGTACTTC
CASSLVPSRQETQYF
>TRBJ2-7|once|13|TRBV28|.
TGTGCCAGCAGTTTAGACTCTCCCTACGAGCAGTACTTC
CASSLDSPYEQYF
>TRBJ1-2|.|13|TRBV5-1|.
TGCGCCAGCAGCTTGGCGGGGACATTTGGCTACACCTTC
CASSLAGTFGYTF
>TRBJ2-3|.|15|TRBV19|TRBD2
TGTGCCAGTAGCCGACTAGCGGGAGGGCAAGATACGCAGTATTTT
CASSRLAGGQDTQYF
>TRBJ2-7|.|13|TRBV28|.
TGTGCCAGCAGCGGGACTGCGCTACGGGAGCAGTACTTC
CASSGTALREQYF
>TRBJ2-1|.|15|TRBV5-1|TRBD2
TGCGCCAGCAGCTTGGGGGCGGGAGATGGAGATGAGCAGTTCTTC
CASSLGAGDGDEQFF
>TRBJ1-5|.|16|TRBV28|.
TGTGCCAGCAGCCCCGGGTATTTGCCGGGCAATCAGCCCCAGCATTTT
CASSPGYLPGNQPQHF
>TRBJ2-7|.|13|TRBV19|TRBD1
TGTGCCAGTAGTGTGACAGGGACGAACGAGCAGTACTTC
CASSVTGTNEQYF
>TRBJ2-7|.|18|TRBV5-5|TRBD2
TGTGCCAGCAGCTTGGTAATTCGAGGACTAGCGGTATTCTACGAGCAGTACTTC
CASSLVIRGLAVFYEQYF
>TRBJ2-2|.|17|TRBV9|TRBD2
TGTGCCAGCAGCGTAGTGGTAGGGCTAGCGGGAGCCGGGGAGCTGTTTTTT
CASSVVVGLAGAGELFF
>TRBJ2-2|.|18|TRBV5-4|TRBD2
TGTGCCAGCAGCTTGGCCGCGCTAGCGGGTTCCGTCACCGGGGAGCTGTTTTTT
CASSLAALAGSVTGELFF
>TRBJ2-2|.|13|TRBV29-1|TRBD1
TGCAGCGCACGACAGGGGAACACCGGGGAGCTGTTTTTT
CSARQGNTGELFF
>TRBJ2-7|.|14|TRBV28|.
TGTGCCAGCACCTCCCCAGGGGTCAGCTACGAGCAGTACTTC
CASTSPGVSYEQYF
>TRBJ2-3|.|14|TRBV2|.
TGTGCCACCCGACGCACTTTGAGCACAGATACGCAGTATTTT
CATRRTLSTDTQYF